The T cell receptor (beta chain) described here comes from a study of T cell repertoires in cytomegalovirus infection. Study context: Newly reported HLA-C-restricted and thoroughly characterized HLA-B-restricted CMV epitopes were employed. Evidence of both CMV infection and a matching HLA type came from public TCR beta signatures. Study results and limitations: The response measured ex vivo was dominated by TCR beta clonotypes (HLA-C-restricted and CMV-specific). The study identified carriers of CMV plus the relevant HLA from cumulative public TCR beta family frequency.

Each CDR3 protein gets one entry after TCRdb re-called the reads with MiXCR. The sample records about 830,000 distinct CDR3 sequences, about 31% being singletons. The CDR3 has 12 residues. Trimming removed 5 bases at V and 4 bases at J, with 8 bases between. The germline V gene has CDR1 SQVTM and CDR2 ANQGSEA. A few counts support this clonotype. Its antigen remains unknown. The sample was cultured CD8+ T cells from PBMCs, taken from culture after CMV antigen stimulation. This receptor was identified in a human donor in good health (CMV status not recorded). Some clones in this sample may be carry-over from other donors' samples. V usage is TRBV29-1 and J usage is TRBJ2-2; D is unclear. The DNA for the CDR3 is TGCAGCGTTCGAAGACTCACCGGGGAGCTGTTTTTT. This sequence encodes CSVRRLTGELFF.